Presented here are 14 T cell receptor beta chains from one specimen sequenced in a study of blood T cell repertoires in COVID-19. Generated by immunoSEQ multiplex PCR, the TCRdb table keeps only in-frame clones and is missing some. The table has 250,000 to 400,000 clones, over 75% seen once; the top ten hold approximately 5%. Input material: PBMCs or T cells enriched from blood (not recorded which). These receptors came from a woman in her twenties or thirties who had recovered from COVID-19.

V and J are TRBV19 and TRBJ2-7; no firm D call. The CDR3 is 15 residues long. CDR1 is LNHDA and CDR2 is SQIVND in the germline V gene (reference sequence). Trimming took off 2 bases at V and 6 bases at J, with 17 bases between the two ends. The CDR3 DNA reads TGTGCCAGTAGTATATACGTGGAGTCTCAATCCGAGCAGTACTTC. It codes for CASSIYVESQSEQYF.

The chain has TRBV11-2 and TRBJ1-3, with 9 bases lining up with TRBD1. CDR1 SGHAT and CDR2 FQNNGV come from the germline V gene. This CDR3 is built from 14 residues. Trimming cost V 6 bases and J 0 bases; bases outside gene matches: 0. This chain's CDR3 is CASRGQGSGNTIYF. The CDR3 bases are TGTGCCAGCAGGGGACAGGGCTCTGGAAACACCATATATTTT.

This clone has a handful of counts. The gene calls are TRBV4-3 and TRBJ2-3; 8 bases align to TRBD2. The CDR3 runs 14 residues. V trimming: 4 bases; J trimming: 10 bases; junction bases outside the gene matches: 10. Germline values: CDR1 LGHNA, CDR2 YSLEER. The CDR3 loop is CASSPRGAGVAQYF. CDR3 DNA sequence: TGCGCCAGCAGCCCCCGGGGAGCGGGGGTAGCGCAGTATTTT.

The rearrangement links TRBV12-3 or TRBV12-4 to TRBJ1-2; D is unresolved. Trimming took off 7 bases at V and 3 bases at J, with 12 bases between the two ends. The CDR3 has 13 residues. In DNA, the CDR3 is TGTGCCAGCACCTTGGAGGGCGACTATGGCTACACCTTC. Encoded protein: CASTLEGDYGYTF.

This clone was recorded once. The chain combines TRBV28 with TRBJ1-1; 11 nucleotides align to TRBD1. The germline gives CDR1 MDHEN, CDR2 SYDVKM. J lost 0 bases, V lost 3 bases, and 9 bases had no gene match. The CDR3 totals 18 residues. DNA of the CDR3: TGTGCCAGCAGTTTGATCGGGACAGGGGGTCGGATGAACACTGAAGCTTTCTTT. It is translated as CASSLIGTGGRMNTEAFF. Full variable domain (missing parts from reference TRBV28 and TRBJ1-1): DVKVTQSSRYLVKRTGEKVFLECVQDMDHENMFWYRQDPGLGLRLIYFSYDVKMKEKGDIPEGYSVSREKKERFSLILESASTNQTSMYLCASSLIGTGGRMNTEAFFGQGTRLTVV.

This rearrangement joins TRBV10-3 to TRBJ2-1, with 7 nucleotides matching TRBD1. The V gene's germline CDR1 is ENHRY and CDR2 SYGVKD. The CDR3 contains 15 residues. Trimming took 2 bases from V and 7 from J; bases not matched to a gene: 8. Here the CDR3 reads CAISEATGFQNEQFF. CDR3 DNA sequence: TGTGCCATCAGTGAGGCGACAGGGTTTCAGAATGAGCAGTTCTTC.

With regard to this clone: This sample also contains other DNA sequences that code for the same CDR3. The CDR3 region has the DNA TGTGCCAGCTCACCCGCAGCGGACACTGAAGCTTTCTTT. Encoded protein: CASSPAADTEAFF. The chain combines TRBV18 with TRBJ1-1; D unresolved. This CDR3 has 13 residues. Trimming took off 3 bases at V and 3 bases at J, with 8 bases between the two ends. From germline, CDR1 is KGHSH and CDR2 LQKENI.

The chain is built from TRBV7-2 and TRBJ2-1; 9 nucleotides align to TRBD1. Germline CDR1 and CDR2: SGHTA and FQGNSA. This CDR3 contains 17 residues. Trimming removed 5 bases from V and 7 bases from J; junction bases left unmatched: 15. Written as DNA, the CDR3 is TGTGCCAGCAGCCTATCGGGTTTACAGGGGGCTTTGAATGAGCAGTTCTTC. This gives the protein CASSLSGLQGALNEQFF.

The chain has TRBV6-1 and TRBJ2-7; possible D gene TRBD1, 5 bases. The V and J ends lost 3 bases and 0 bases respectively, with 12 bases between them. CDR3 length: 15 amino acids. The germline CDR1 and CDR2 sequences are MNHNS and SASEGT. CDR3 sequence (DNA): TGTGCCAGCAGTGATGACAGTTCACCCTCCTACGAGCAGTACTTC. Protein sequence: CASSDDSSPSYEQYF.

The chain has TRBV3-1 (or the pseudogene TRBV3-2) and TRBJ1-1; no definite D call. The germline V and J ends were trimmed by 4 bases and 6 bases, with 12 bases remaining between them. This CDR3 is 13 amino acids long. The germline V gene has CDR1 LGHDT and CDR2 YNNKEL (reference sequence). The CDR3 bases are TGTGCCAGCAGCCCCCGGGGAGGGTCTGAAGCTTTCTTT. This translates into CASSPRGGSEAFF.

V usage is TRBV10-1 and J usage is TRBJ2-5; TRBD1 matches at 7 bases. The CDR3 totals 14 residues. Germline V gene lookup returns CDR1 WNHNN and CDR2 SYGVQD (reference sequence). The J segment lost 1 base and the V segment lost 1 base, leaving 0 bases of the junction unmatched. The CDR3 DNA reads TGCGCCAGCAGTGAGTGGACAGGCCAAGAGACCCAGTACTTC. This gives the protein CASSEWTGQETQYF.

The chain recombines TRBV4-1 with TRBJ1-6; TRBD1 is a possible D gene (6 bases). CDR1 is MGHRA, CDR2 YSYEKL, per germline. The CDR3 totals 17 residues. Trimming removed 3 bases at V and 6 bases at J, with 18 bases between. The CDR3 loop reads CASSHRGQHLLNSPLHF. The CDR3 DNA is TGCGCCAGCAGCCATCGCGGACAGCACCTTCTTAATTCACCCCTCCACTTT.

This clone was seen only a few times. The chain carries TRBV6-4 and TRBJ2-3; D is unresolved. Between the trimmed V and J ends, which lost 0 bases and 6 bases, there was a span of 10 bases. This CDR3 has 14 amino acids. Looked up from germline, CDR1 is MRHNA and CDR2 is SNTAGT. CDR3 residues: CASSDSSLGDTQYF. CDR3 coding DNA: TGTGCCAGCAGTGACTCGTCTTTGGGCGATACGCAGTATTTT.

This clone was observed once. This chain connects TRBV5-1 to TRBJ1-2; 7 bases map to TRBD1. The V gene end was trimmed by 5 bases and the J gene end by 8 bases; junction bases not matched to a gene: 9. Germline-derived CDR1 and CDR2 are SGHRS and YFSETQ. The CDR3 is made up of 13 amino acids. The CDR3 DNA is TGCGCCAGCAGTTCAGGGGGTTCGGCCGGCTACACCTTC. It encodes CASSSGGSAGYTF.